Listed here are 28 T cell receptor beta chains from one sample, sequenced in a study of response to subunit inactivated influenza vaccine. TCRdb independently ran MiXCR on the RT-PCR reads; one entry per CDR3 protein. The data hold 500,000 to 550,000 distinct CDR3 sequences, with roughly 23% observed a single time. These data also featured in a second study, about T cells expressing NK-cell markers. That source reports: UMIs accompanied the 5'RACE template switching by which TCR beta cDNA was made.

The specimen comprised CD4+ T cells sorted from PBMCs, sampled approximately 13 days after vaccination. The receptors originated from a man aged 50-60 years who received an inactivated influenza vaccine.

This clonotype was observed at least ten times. DNA of the CDR3: TGCAGCGTCCAAACCGAGAATACGCAGTATTTT. As protein: CSVQTENTQYF. The chain joins TRBV29-1 to TRBJ2-3; D ambiguous. This CDR3 is 11 amino acids long. Trimming shortened V by 6 bases and J by 7 bases, and 11 bases separated the two germline ends. The germline V gene has CDR1 SQVTM and CDR2 ANQGSEA.

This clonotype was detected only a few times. Written as DNA, the CDR3 is TGTGCCAGCAGTTTGGAACGGGAGAGGCCCAGCACAGATACGCAGTATTTT. Its translation: CASSLERERPSTDTQYF. The V gene is TRBV27, the J gene TRBJ2-3, with D possibly matching TRBD2 (6 bases). CDR1 is MNHEY and CDR2 is SMNVEV in the germline V gene (reference sequence). This CDR3 spans 17 amino acids. V was pared by 3 bases and J by 0 bases, with 16 bases between.

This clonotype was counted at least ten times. This CDR3 is CASSRGLAGYNEQFF. CDR3 nucleotides: TGTGCCAGCAGCCGAGGACTAGCGGGGTACAATGAGCAGTTCTTC. This chain connects TRBV12-3 or TRBV12-4 to TRBJ2-1; 12 bases fit TRBD2. After removal of 6 bases from V and 4 bases from J, the junction contained 4 bases not matched to a gene. The CDR3 covers 15 residues.

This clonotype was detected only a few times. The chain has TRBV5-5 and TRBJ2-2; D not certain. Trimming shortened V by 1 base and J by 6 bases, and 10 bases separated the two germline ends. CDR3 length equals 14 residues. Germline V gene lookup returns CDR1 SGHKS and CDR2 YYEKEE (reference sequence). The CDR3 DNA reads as TGTGCCAGCAGCTTGTCTCAGCGATCCGGGGAGCTGTTTTTT. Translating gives CASSLSQRSGELFF.

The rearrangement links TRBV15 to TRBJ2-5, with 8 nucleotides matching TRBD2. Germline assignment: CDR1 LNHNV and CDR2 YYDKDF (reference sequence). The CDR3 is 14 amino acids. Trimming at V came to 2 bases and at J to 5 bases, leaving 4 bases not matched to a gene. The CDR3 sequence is CATSRPTSGETQYF. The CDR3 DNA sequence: TGTGCCACCAGCAGACCAACTAGCGGCGAGACCCAGTACTTC.

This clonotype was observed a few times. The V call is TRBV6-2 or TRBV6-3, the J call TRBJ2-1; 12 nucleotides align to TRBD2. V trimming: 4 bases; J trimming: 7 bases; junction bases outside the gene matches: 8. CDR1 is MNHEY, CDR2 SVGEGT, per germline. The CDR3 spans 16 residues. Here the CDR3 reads CASSFLAGGPWNEQFF. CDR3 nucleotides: TGTGCCAGCAGTTTTCTAGCGGGAGGGCCATGGAATGAGCAGTTCTTC.

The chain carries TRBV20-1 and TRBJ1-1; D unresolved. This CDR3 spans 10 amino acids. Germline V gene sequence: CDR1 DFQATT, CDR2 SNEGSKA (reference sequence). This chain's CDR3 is CAQRGVEAFF. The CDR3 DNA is TGCGCCCAACGTGGGGTTGAAGCTTTCTTT.

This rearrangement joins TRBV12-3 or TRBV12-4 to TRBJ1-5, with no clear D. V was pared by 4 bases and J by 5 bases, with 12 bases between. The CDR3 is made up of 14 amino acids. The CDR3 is CASSSPGSYQPQHF. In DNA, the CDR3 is TGTGCCAGCAGTTCCCCGGGCAGCTATCAGCCCCAGCATTTT.

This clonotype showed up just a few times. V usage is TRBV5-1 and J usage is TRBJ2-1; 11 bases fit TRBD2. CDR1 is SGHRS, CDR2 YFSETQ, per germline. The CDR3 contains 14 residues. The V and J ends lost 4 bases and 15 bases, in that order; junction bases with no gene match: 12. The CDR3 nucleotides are TGCGCCAGCAGCGCGGAACTAGCGGGGGCCAGTTGGTTCTTC. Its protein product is CASSAELAGASWFF. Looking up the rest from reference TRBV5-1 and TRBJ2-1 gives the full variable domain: KAGVTQTPRYLIKTRGQQVTLSCSPISGHRSVSWYQQTPGQGLQFLFEYFSETQRNKGNFPGRFSGRQFSNSRSEMNVSTLELGDSALYLCASSAELAGASWFFGPGTRLTVL.

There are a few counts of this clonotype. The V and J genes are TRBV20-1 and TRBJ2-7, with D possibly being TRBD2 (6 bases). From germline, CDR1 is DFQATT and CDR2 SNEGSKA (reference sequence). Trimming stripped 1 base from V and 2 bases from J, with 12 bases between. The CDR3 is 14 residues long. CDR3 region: CSARGAGPTYEQYF. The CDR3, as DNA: TGCAGTGCTAGAGGGGCGGGGCCGACCTACGAGCAGTACTTC.

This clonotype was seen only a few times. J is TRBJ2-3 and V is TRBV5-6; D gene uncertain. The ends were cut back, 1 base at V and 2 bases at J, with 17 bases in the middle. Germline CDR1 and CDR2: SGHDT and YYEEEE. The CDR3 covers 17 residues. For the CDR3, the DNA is TGTGCCAGCAGCTTGCTCAGTAAGGGTTCCTTCACAGATACGCAGTATTTT. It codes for CASSLLSKGSFTDTQYF.

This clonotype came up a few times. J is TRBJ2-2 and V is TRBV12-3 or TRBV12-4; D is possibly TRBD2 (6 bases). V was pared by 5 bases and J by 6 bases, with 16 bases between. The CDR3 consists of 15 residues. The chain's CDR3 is CASSPRERGAGELFF. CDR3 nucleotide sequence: TGTGCCAGCAGTCCCCGGGAGCGAGGGGCCGGGGAGCTGTTTTTT.

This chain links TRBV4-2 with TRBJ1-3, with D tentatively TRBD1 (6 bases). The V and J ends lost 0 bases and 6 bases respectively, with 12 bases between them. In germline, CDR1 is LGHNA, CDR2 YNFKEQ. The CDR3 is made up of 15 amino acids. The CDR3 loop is CASSQDRRQANTIYF. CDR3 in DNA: TGTGCCAGCAGCCAAGATAGGCGACAGGCAAACACCATATATTTT.

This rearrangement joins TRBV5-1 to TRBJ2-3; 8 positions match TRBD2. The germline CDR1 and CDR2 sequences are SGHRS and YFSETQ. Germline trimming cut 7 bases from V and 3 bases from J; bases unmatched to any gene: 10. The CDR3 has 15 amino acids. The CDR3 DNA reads TGCGCCAGCCAATCCGTTTCGGGGGGGACAGATACGCAGTATTTT. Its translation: CASQSVSGGTDTQYF.

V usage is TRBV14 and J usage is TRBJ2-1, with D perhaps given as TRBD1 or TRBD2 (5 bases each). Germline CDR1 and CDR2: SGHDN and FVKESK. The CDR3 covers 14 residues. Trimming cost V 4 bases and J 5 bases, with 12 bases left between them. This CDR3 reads CASSRGTGNNEQFF. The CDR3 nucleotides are TGTGCCAGCAGCCGAGGGACCGGGAACAATGAGCAGTTCTTC.

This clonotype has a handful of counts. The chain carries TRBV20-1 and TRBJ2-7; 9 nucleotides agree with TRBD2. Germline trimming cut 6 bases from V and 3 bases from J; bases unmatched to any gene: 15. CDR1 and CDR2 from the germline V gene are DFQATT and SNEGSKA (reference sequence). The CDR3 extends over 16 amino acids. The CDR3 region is CSANTLRTSANYEQYF. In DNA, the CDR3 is TGCAGTGCCAATACCCTCCGGACTAGCGCAAACTACGAGCAGTACTTC.

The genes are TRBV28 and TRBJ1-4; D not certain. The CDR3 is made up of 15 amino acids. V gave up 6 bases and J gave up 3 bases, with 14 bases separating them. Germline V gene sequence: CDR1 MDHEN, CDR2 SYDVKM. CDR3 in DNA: TGTGCCAGCAGGCCGACGGGCGGGTCTAATGAAAAACTGTTTTTT. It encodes CASRPTGGSNEKLFF.

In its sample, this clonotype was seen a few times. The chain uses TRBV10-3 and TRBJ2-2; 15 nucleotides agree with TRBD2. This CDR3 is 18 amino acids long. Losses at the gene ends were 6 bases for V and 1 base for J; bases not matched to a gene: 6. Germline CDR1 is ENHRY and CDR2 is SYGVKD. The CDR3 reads CAISPRTSGRGNTGELFF. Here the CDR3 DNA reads TGTGCCATCAGCCCCCGGACTAGCGGGAGGGGGAACACCGGGGAGCTGTTTTTT.

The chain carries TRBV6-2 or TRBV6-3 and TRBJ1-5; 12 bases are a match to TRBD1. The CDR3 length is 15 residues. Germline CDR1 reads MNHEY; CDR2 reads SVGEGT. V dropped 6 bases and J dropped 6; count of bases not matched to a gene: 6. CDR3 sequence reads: CASSSGTGGLQPQHF. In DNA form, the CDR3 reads TGTGCCAGCAGCTCCGGGACAGGGGGCCTTCAGCCCCAGCATTTT.

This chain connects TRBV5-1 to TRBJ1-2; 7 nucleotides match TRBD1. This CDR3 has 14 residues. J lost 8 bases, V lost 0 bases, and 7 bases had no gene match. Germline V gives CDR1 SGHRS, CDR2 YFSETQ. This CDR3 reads CASSLGQGVGGYTF. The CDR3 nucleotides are TGCGCCAGCAGCTTGGGACAGGGAGTTGGCGGCTACACCTTC.

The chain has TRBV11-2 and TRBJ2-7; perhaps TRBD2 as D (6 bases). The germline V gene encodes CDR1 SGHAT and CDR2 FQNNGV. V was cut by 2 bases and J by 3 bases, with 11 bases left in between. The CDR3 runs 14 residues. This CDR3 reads CASSLTEGLYEQYF. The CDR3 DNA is TGTGCCAGCAGCTTAACGGAGGGACTCTACGAGCAGTACTTC.

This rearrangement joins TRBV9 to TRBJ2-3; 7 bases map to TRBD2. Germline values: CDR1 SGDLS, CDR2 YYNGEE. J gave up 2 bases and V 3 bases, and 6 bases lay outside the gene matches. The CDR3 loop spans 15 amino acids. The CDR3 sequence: CASSAAGTNTDTQYF. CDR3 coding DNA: TGTGCCAGCAGCGCGGCCGGGACTAACACAGATACGCAGTATTTT.

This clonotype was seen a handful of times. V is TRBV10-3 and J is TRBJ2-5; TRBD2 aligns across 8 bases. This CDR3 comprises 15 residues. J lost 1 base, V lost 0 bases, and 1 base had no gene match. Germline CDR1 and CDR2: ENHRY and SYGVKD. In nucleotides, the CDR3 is TGTGCCATCAGTGAGTCTAGCGGGGTCCAAGAGACCCAGTACTTC. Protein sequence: CAISESSGVQETQYF.

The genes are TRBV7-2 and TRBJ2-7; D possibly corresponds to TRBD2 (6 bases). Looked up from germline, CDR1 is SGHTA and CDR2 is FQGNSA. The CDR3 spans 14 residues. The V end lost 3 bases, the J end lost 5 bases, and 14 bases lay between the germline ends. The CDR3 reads CASSFRQGGDEQYF. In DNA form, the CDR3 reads TGTGCCAGCAGCTTCCGGCAGGGAGGCGACGAGCAGTACTTC.

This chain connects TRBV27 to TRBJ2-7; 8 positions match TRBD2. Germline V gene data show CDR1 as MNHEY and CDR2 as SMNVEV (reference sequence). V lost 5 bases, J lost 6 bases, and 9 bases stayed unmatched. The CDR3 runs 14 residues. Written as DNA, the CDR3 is TGTGCCAGCAGTCCGAGGACTAGCAGAGGCGAGCAGTACTTC. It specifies CASSPRTSRGEQYF.

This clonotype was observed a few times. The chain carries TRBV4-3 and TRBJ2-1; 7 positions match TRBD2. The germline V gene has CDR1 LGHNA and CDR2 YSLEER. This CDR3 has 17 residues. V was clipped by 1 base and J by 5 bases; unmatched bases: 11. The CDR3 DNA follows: TGCGCCAGCAGCCAAGCTTGGGCGGGAGCATTAAACAATGAGCAGTTCTTC. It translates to CASSQAWAGALNNEQFF.

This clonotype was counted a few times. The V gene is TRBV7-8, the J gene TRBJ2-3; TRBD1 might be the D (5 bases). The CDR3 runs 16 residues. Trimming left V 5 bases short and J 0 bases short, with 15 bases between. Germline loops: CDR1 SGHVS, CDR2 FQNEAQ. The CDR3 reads CASSTYGGQSTDTQYF. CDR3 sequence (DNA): TGTGCCAGCAGCACCTATGGCGGACAAAGCACAGATACGCAGTATTTT.

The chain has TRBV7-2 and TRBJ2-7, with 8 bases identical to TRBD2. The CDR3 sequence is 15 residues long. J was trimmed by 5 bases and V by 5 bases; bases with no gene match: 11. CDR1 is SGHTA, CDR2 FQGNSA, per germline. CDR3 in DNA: TGTGCCAGCAGCGGGCGCGGGGGGCGCTCGGACGAGCAGTACTTC. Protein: CASSGRGGRSDEQYF.